The clone carrying this TCR beta chain turned up a few times. Its antigen remains unknown. This sample is part of a study of T cells in Graves' hyperthyroidism and ophthalmopathy. Findings and caveats of the study: Ophthalmopathy onset followed model prediction by a median roughly 6.5 months.

There are 17 residues in the CDR3. The germline gives CDR1 MGHDK, CDR2 SYGVNS. Germline trimming cut 4 bases from V and 2 bases from J; bases unmatched to any gene: 10. Amplification yielded TCR beta CDR3 regions, with RNA transcripts as the source. When the TCR CDR3 underwent first-round RT-PCR, the HTBI primer set was used. MiXCR, applied by TCRdb to the multiplex PCR reads, yields one record per CDR3 protein. This table holds hundreds of thousands of distinct CDR3 sequences, roughly 20% found once. This clonotype originated in a man aged 25-45 years with Graves' ophthalmopathy. The sequenced material came from blood. The chain employs TRBV25-1 and TRBJ1-2, with TRBD1 matching 10 bases. The CDR3 reads CASSGPGTGEMNYGYTF. CDR3 DNA: TGTGCCAGCAGTGGCCCCGGGACAGGGGAGATGAACTATGGCTACACCTTC.